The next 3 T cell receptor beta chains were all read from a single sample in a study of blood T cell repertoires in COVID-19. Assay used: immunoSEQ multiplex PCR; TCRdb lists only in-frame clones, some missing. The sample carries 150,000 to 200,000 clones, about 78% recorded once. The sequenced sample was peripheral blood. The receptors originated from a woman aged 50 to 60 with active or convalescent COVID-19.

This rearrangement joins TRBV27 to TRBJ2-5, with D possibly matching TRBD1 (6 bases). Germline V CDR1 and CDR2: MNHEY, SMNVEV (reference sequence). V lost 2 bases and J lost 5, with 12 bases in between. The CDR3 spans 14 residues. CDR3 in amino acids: CASSLQGRRETQYF. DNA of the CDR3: TGTGCCAGCAGTTTACAGGGGCGGAGGGAGACCCAGTACTTC.

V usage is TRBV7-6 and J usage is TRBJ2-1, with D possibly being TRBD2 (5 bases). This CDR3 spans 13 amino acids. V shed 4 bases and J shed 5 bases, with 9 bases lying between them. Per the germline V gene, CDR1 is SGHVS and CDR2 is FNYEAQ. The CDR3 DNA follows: TGTGCCAGCAGCTGGACTCATAACAATGAGCAGTTCTTC. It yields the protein CASSWTHNNEQFF.

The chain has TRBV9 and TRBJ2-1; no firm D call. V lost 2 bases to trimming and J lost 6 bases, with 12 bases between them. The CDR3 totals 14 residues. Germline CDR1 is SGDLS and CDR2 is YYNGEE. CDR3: CASSVPSVGNEQFF. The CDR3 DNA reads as TGTGCCAGCAGCGTCCCTTCCGTCGGCAATGAGCAGTTCTTC.